A single sample is the source of the 12 T cell receptor beta chains below, sequenced in a study of type 1 and type 2 diabetes patients. Genomic DNA was the PCR template. Amplification of the beta chain CDR3 used 30 forward and 13 reverse multiplex primers. Via MiXCR, TCRdb re-called the multiplex PCR reads, giving one row per CDR3 protein. The sample has fewer than 350,000 distinct CDR3 sequences; roughly 50% are singletons. The specimen was peripheral blood mononuclear cells (PBMCs). These receptors all stem from a man aged 18 to 30 with type 2 diabetes.

V is TRBV2 and J is TRBJ2-1; no clear D. CDR3 length: 14 amino acids. Germline V gene lookup returns CDR1 SNHLY and CDR2 FYNNEI. Between the trimmed V and J ends, which lost 4 bases and 3 bases, there was a span of 10 bases. The DNA for the CDR3 is TGTGCCAGCAGTGTTGAAGAGGTCTACAATGAGCAGTTCTTC. Translating gives CASSVEEVYNEQFF.

CDR3 coding DNA: TGTGCCTGGAGTTTACGGATATCCTACAACGAGCAGTACTTC. It codes for CAWSLRISYNEQYF. The chain links TRBV30 to TRBJ2-7; D not certain. V shed 2 bases and J shed 5 bases, with 16 bases lying between them. This CDR3 has 14 residues. The germline V gene encodes CDR1 GTSNPN and CDR2 SVGIG (reference sequence).

The rearrangement joins TRBV28 to TRBJ2-5, with a tentative D call TRBD1 (6 bases). CDR1 MDHEN and CDR2 SYDVKM come from the germline V gene. The CDR3 length is 15 residues. V was shortened by 3 bases and J by 6 bases, with 17 bases between the two germline ends. DNA of the CDR3: TGTGCCAGCAGTTTTAGTCAGGGGAAGGGGAAGACCCAGTACTTC. Amino acid sequence: CASSFSQGKGKTQYF.

This clonotype has more than one count but fewer than ten. This sequence joins TRBV30 and TRBJ1-5; D gene ambiguous. The CDR3 covers 15 residues. V lost 0 bases and J lost 4, with 13 bases in between. Germline V gene lookup returns CDR1 GTSNPN and CDR2 SVGIG (reference sequence). The CDR3 DNA reads as TGTGCCTGGAGTGTGGGTCCTAGGGAAAATCAGCCCCAGCATTTT. Translating it yields CAWSVGPRENQPQHF.

This chain connects TRBV30 to TRBJ1-1; 8 bases line up with TRBD1. V lost 1 base and J lost 5; bases outside the gene matches: 9. Germline assignment: CDR1 GTSNPN and CDR2 SVGIG (reference sequence). CDR3 length: 15 amino acids. CDR3 sequence reads: CAWSGLGTGGTEAFF. In DNA form, the CDR3 reads TGTGCCTGGAGTGGCTTAGGGACAGGAGGGACTGAAGCTTTCTTT.

The chain employs TRBV12-3 or TRBV12-4 and TRBJ2-2, with D possibly being TRBD1 (6 bases). The length of the CDR3 is 14 residues. Trimming took 7 bases from V and 2 from J, leaving 11 bases between them. DNA of the CDR3: TGTGCCAGCACGTGGGGGCCTAACACCGGGGAGCTGTTTTTT. Encoded protein: CASTWGPNTGELFF.

CDR3 sequence reads: CSARVFTGLAGVEQYF. The CDR3 nucleotides read TGCAGTGCTAGAGTTTTTACGGGACTAGCGGGAGTCGAGCAGTACTTC. The chain carries TRBV20-1 and TRBJ2-7; TRBD2 matches 14 bases. CDR3 length equals 16 residues. The V and J ends lost 1 base and 6 bases, in that order; junction bases with no gene match: 8. CDR1 is DFQATT and CDR2 is SNEGSKA in the germline V gene (reference sequence).

The rearrangement links TRBV4-1 to TRBJ2-7; TRBD1 aligns across 7 bases. Germline V lookup: CDR1 MGHRA, CDR2 YSYEKL. This CDR3 contains 13 residues. V was clipped by 6 bases and J by 4 bases; unmatched bases: 6. Here the CDR3 reads CASSSGQWYEQYF. For the CDR3, the DNA is TGCGCCAGCAGTTCGGGACAGTGGTACGAGCAGTACTTC.

Concerning this clonotype itself: The junction departs from the called germline gene at one end, perhaps through a read error. V gene TRBV10-2 combines with J gene TRBJ2-1, with TRBD2 identical over 11 bases. The CDR3 consists of 16 residues. Germline CDR1 reads WSHSY; CDR2 reads SAAADI. The DNA of the CDR3 is TGCGCCAGCAGTGATCTGGGACTAGCGGCCTACAATGAGCGGTTCTTC. It translates to CASSDLGLAAYNERFF.

The chain couples TRBV13 to TRBJ2-7, with TRBD2 matching 8 bases. This CDR3 region has 14 residues. Germline values: CDR1 PRHDT, CDR2 FYEKMQ (reference sequence). V lost 8 bases and J lost 0; bases outside the gene matches: 6. CDR3 sequence (DNA): TGTGCCAGCTTTGAGAGCGGGAGCTCCTACGAGCAGTACTTC. Protein sequence: CASFESGSSYEQYF. Using reference TRBV13 and TRBJ2-7 for the parts outside the CDR3, the full variable domain is AAGVIQSPRHLIKEKRETATLKCYPIPRHDTVYWYQQGPGQDPQFLISFYEKMQSDKGSIPDRFSAQQFSDYHSELNMSSLELGDSALYFCASFESGSSYEQYFGPGTRLTVT.

This chain links TRBV7-8 with TRBJ2-7, with D hard to call. The ends were cut back, 1 base at V and 3 bases at J, with 7 bases in the middle. Germline CDR1 and CDR2: SGHVS and FQNEAQ. The CDR3 length is 13 residues. CDR3 residues: CASSLVAYYEQYF. In DNA form, the CDR3 reads TGTGCCAGCAGCTTAGTTGCTTACTACGAGCAGTACTTC. Supplemented by reference TRBV7-8 and TRBJ2-7, the full variable domain reads GAGVSQSPRYKVAKRGQDVALRCDPISGHVSLFWYQQALGQGPEFLTYFQNEAQLDKSGLPSDRFFAERPEGSVSTLKIQRTQQEDSAVYLCASSLVAYYEQYFGPGTRLTVT.

The CDR3 DNA reads as TGTGCCAGCACCTCTTTTTATAGGCAAGGGGTCTATGAGCAGTTCTTC. Protein product: CASTSFYRQGVYEQFF. This chain uses TRBV7-9 with TRBJ2-1, with D maybe TRBD1 (5 bases). The CDR3 covers 16 residues. The germline V and J ends were trimmed by 7 bases and 8 bases, with 24 bases remaining between them. CDR1 is SEHNR, CDR2 FQNEAQ, per germline (reference sequence).